This T cell receptor beta chain appears in the sequencing data of a study of CD8+ T cells in alopecia areata. A single count supports this clone. Its antigen is undetermined. Findings and caveats of the study: Scalp specimens additionally yield sequences from normal skin's resident alphabeta T cells. Lesional scalp, notably in alopecia totalis/universalis, had clonality above that of normal scalp.

Sequencing templates came from extracted RNA that was reverse transcribed into cDNA. Using immunoSEQ multiplex PCR, the repertoire was profiled, and TCRdb retains in-frame clones only, with some absent. The table shows some 120,000 clones, with around 48% occurring only once. V dropped 5 bases and J dropped 5 bases, with 18 bases sitting between them. This CDR3 contains 16 residues. Germline V gene sequence: CDR1 MNHEY, CDR2 SMNVEV (reference sequence). Lesional scalp punch biopsies and peripheral blood were collected from alopecia areata patients. PBMCs served as the source from which CD4+ and CD8+ T cells were sorted.

Sequencing was performed on NKG2D-low CD8+ T cells sorted from blood. V gene TRBV27 combines with J gene TRBJ1-4; D perhaps matches TRBD1 (5 bases). The source of this sequence is a human donor with alopecia areata. CDR3 nucleotide sequence: TGTGCCAGCAGTCCACTAGAAAGGGGCGCGAATGAAAAACTGTTTTTT. Its translation: CASSPLERGANEKLFF.